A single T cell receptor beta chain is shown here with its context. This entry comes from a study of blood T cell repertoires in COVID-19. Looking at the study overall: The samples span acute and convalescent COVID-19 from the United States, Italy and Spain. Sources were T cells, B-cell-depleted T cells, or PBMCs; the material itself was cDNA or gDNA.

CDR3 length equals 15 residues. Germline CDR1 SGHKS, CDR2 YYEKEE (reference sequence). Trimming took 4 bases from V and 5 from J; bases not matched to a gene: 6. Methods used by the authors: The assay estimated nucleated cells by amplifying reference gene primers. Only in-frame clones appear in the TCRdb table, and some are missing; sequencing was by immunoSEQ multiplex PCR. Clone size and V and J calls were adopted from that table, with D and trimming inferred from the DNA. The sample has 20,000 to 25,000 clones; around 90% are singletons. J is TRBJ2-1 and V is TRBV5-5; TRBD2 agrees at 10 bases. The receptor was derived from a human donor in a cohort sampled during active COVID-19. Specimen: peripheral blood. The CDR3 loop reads CASSPTAGGDNEQFF. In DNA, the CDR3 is TGTGCCAGCAGCCCGACAGCGGGGGGGGACAATGAGCAGTTCTTC.